The rows below give T cell receptor beta chains drawn from one sample of a study of beta chain features in type 1 diabetes. Only in-frame clones appear in the TCRdb table, and some are missing; sequencing was by immunoSEQ multiplex PCR. The sample carries approximately 250,000 clones, less than 15% recorded once. Sequencing was done on a sample of naive CD4+ T cells from blood. Source of these receptors: a woman aged 40 to 49 in good health. The CDR3 runs from the conserved cysteine through the conserved F or W.

j_gene,v_gene,CDR3aa
TRBJ1-6,TRBV27,CASSLWAGGNNSPLHF
TRBJ2-5,TRBV2,CASTGVAGGETQYF
TRBJ1-1,TRBV6-6,CASSPELAEVGTEAFF
TRBJ2-2,TRBV11-1,CASSLAGEHTGELFF
TRBJ2-7,TRBV19,CASSPNPGTNYEQYF
TRBJ1-5,TRBV7-2,CASSFDRGAQPQHF
TRBJ2-1,TRBV9,CASSVGSGLAGVNEQFF
TRBJ2-2,TRBV7-9,CASSAGQGELFF
TRBJ2-3,TRBV27,CPWATSTDTQYF
TRBJ1-2,TRBV19,CATTQGRGYGYTF
TRBJ1-2,TRBV15,CATSRDRGQDYGYTF
TRBJ2-3,TRBV5-1,CASSESTTSTDTQYF
TRBJ2-2,TRBV9,CASSVYRGNPNRGTGELFF
TRBJ1-2,TRBV6-5,CASSYGSFGQRGYTF
TRBJ2-2,TRBV10-3,CAISESRRDNTGELFF
TRBJ2-1,TRBV2,CASSGGLAGGPRFF
TRBJ1-2,TRBV18,CASSPGQGEGYTF
TRBJ2-7,TRBV11-2,CASSEIGGGYEQYF
.,TRBV10-3,CAIRQESSYEQYF
TRBJ1-2,TRBV4-1,CASSQAQGTRGYTF